This note documents a single T cell receptor (beta chain) sequence. Sequencing used immunoSEQ multiplex PCR; TCRdb keeps in-frame clones, though not all of them. The sample includes around 250,000 clones, approximately 83% of them seen just once. This sample is part of a study of blood T cell repertoires in COVID-19. The CDR3 runs 14 residues. Trimming pared 7 bases from V and 3 bases from J, leaving 16 bases between. CDR1 is MDHEN, CDR2 SYDVKM, per germline. The sequence was obtained from a woman between 50 and 59 years old who had recovered from COVID-19. V is TRBV28 and J is TRBJ2-7, with a possible D match to TRBD1 (6 bases). The sequenced sample was PBMCs or T cells enriched from blood (not recorded which). CDR3 sequence reads: CASTLGTSYYEQYF. CDR3 bases: TGTGCCAGCACCCTAGGGACATCTTACTACGAGCAGTACTTC. Looking up the rest from reference TRBV28 and TRBJ2-7 gives the full variable domain: DVKVTQSSRYLVKRTGEKVFLECVQDMDHENMFWYRQDPGLGLRLIYFSYDVKMKEKGDIPEGYSVSREKKERFSLILESASTNQTSMYLCASTLGTSYYEQYFGPGTRLTVT.